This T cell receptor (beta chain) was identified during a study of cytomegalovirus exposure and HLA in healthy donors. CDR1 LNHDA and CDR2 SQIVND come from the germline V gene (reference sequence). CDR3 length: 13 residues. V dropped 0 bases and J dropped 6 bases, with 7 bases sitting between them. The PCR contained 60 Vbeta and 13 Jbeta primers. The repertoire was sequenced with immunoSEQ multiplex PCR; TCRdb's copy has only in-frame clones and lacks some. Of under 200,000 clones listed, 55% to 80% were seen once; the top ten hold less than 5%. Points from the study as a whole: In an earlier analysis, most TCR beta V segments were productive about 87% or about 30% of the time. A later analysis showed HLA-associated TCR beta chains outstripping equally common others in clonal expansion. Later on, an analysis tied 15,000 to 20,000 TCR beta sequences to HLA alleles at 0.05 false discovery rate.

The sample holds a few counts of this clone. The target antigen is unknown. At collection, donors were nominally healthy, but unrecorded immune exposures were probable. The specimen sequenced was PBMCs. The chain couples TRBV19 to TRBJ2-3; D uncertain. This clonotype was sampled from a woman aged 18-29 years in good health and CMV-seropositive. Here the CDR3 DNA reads TGTGCCAGTAGTATAGATGGCGGCGATACGCAGTATTTT. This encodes CASSIDGGDTQYF.